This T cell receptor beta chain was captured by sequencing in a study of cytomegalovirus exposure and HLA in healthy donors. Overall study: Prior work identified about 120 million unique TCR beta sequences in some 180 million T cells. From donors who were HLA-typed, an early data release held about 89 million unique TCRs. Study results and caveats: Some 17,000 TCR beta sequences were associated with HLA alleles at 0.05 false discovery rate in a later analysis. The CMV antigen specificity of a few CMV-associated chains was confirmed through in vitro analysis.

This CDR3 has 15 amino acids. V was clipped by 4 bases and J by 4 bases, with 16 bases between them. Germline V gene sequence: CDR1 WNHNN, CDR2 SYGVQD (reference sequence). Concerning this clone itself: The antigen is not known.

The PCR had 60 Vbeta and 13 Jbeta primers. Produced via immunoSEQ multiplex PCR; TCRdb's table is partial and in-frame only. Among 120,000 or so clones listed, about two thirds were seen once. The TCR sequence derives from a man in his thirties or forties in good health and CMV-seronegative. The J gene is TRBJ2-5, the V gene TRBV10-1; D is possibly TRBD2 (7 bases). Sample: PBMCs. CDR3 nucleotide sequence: TGCGCCAGCAGTGGCCGTGGGGGGGCCGGAGAGACCCAGTACTTC. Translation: CASSGRGGAGETQYF.